The TCR beta chain under discussion was sequenced for a study of identical twins. Study-wide findings and caveats: Low generation-probability sequences were in excess among twin-shared out-of-frame alpha sequences. Monozygotic twin pairs showed more out-of-frame TCR alpha sharing than models estimated.

Unique molecular identifiers were present on the cDNA, which also gained a universal primer site by template switching. TCRdb analysed the 5' RACE reads with MiXCR anew, one entry per CDR3 protein. The sample carries some 660,000 distinct CDR3 sequences, 8.6% recorded once. In regard to this clonotype: Antigen unknown.

These data were also filed under a second study, of yellow fever vaccine responses in identical twins.

Sequencing input: PBMCs. This TCR was sampled from a woman aged 18 to 35 in good health.

CDR3 coding DNA: TGTGCCACCAGTGACCCGGACCCTAATGAAAAACTGTTTTTT. Protein: CATSDPDPNEKLFF. The chain recombines TRBV24-1 with TRBJ1-4; unclear D gene. CDR1 and CDR2 from the germline V gene are KGHDR and SFDVKD. This CDR3 region has 14 residues. V was clipped by 4 bases and J by 3 bases, with 8 bases between them.